This TCR beta chain comes out of a study of T cell responses to AZD1222 COVID-19 vaccine. Whole-study findings and limits: Sampling captured repertoires only after the peak T cell response. As reported, nearly half of all spike-specific TCRs target variant regions that are unmutated. At baseline, seropositivity was found in only a handful of AZD1222 recipients.

V lost 0 bases and J lost 9, with 16 bases in between. CDR1 SGHNT and CDR2 YYREEE come from the germline V gene (reference sequence). CDR3 length: 15 amino acids. Clones were read by immunoSEQ multiplex PCR, and TCRdb kept only the in-frame ones, dropping some. The sample consists of over 130,000 clones, about 92% of them appearing once. Concerning this clone itself: What it binds is unknown.

The chain has TRBV5-4 and TRBJ1-5, with D possibly being TRBD1 (6 bases). This specimen was peripheral blood, taken 28 days after the second AZD1222 dose. This TCR was recovered from an adult who received the AZD1222 COVID-19 vaccine. CDR3 in DNA: TGTGCCAGCAGCTTGGGGGGGCAGCGCAGTGGGCCCCAGCATTTT. Encoded protein: CASSLGGQRSGPQHF.